This TCR beta chain was observed in a study of early T cells in non-severe SARS-CoV-2 infection. Study-wide context: RNA in bulk from unsorted whole blood was sequenced, and chains were unpaired. Study results and caveats: Reliance on VDJdb matching favored anti-spike CD8 responses; private and CD4 specificities were missed.

Concerning this clonotype: Antigen specificity is unknown.

CDR1 and CDR2 (germline): ENHRY, SYGVKD. The CDR3 has 14 amino acids. The V end lost 4 bases, the J end lost 2 bases, and 9 bases lay between the germline ends. Individual cDNA molecules were tagged with unique molecular identifiers, the study reported. One entry per CDR3 protein results from TCRdb running MiXCR on the 5' RACE reads. The sample has roughly 100,000 distinct CDR3 sequences, roughly 12% seen once. Sequences were derived from whole blood, sampled at baseline. The receptor was derived from an adult who was a healthcare worker with PCR-confirmed SARS-CoV-2 infection or an uninfected control (not recorded which). V and J are TRBV10-3 and TRBJ2-1; D is undetermined. The CDR3 region is CAISANTTYNEQFF. Here the CDR3 DNA reads TGTGCCATCAGTGCCAACACCACCTACAATGAGCAGTTCTTC.